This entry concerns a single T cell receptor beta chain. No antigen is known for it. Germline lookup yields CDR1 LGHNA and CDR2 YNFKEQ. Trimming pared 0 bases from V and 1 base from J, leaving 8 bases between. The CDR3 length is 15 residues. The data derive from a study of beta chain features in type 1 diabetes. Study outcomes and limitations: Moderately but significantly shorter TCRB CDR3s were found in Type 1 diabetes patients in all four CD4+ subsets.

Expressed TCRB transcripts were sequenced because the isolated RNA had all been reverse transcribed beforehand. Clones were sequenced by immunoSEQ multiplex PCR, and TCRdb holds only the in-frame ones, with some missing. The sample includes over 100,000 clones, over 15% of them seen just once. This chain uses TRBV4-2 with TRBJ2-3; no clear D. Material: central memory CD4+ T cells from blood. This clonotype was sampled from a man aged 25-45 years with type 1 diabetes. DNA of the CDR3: TGTGCCAGCAGCCAAGACCCGGGCGGCACAGATACGCAGTATTTT. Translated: CASSQDPGGTDTQYF.